This note documents a single TCR beta chain sequence. Its cognate antigen has yet to be identified. The record has no base qualities; no much larger clone is one base away. Using the deep immunoSEQ assay, TCR CDR3 regions were amplified from genomic DNA by multiplex PCR. Extracted genomic DNA from each cell subset was distributed evenly across all wells of several immunoSEQ 96-well plates, and each plate was treated as a replicate. Each replicate PCR for sorted subsets received about 200 ng genomic DNA, equal to about 30,000 T cell genomes. Purified libraries were quantified with a Qubit 3.0 fluorometer, sized on a Bioanalyzer 2100, and re-quantified with the KAPA Library Quantification kit. Each immunoSEQ 96-well plate was sequenced on its own single-read 150-cycle Illumina NextSeq 550 flow cell. Per the authors' processing: Because only junctional sequences without quality scores were contained in the immunoSEQ output, filtering matching that applied to full-length reads could not be performed. Sequences were annotated with PyIR, a Python wrapper for IgBLAST v1.9, using IMGT germline references to assign V/J genes and CDR3. Reads were removed for weak V/J assignments (E-value above 1e-6), missing CDR3, stop codons, out-of-frame junctions, or ambiguous translated residues. V3J clonotypes were defined by identical inferred V gene, J gene, and CDR3 amino acid sequence. Percentage overlap between repertoires was computed as shared unique clonotypes divided by the size of the smaller repertoire. Three approaches were used to assess repertoire richness: RTK rarefaction, the Chao1 estimator, and Recon v2.1 estimates of unobserved clonotypes. Generation probabilities for all TCRbeta clonotypes obtained by the gDNA method from a handful of donors were computed using OLGA. The clones in this table, taken by TCRdb from immuneACCESS, are in-frame only. Not every clone is retained; where verified, under half of the shortfall comes from an unresolved V gene, and the cause of the rest is unknown. Clonal size and the V and J genes are those of that table, whereas D and trimming came from the DNA. Counted in this sample were roughly 550,000 clones; around 95% of them appeared once. The top ten clonotypes cover 0.11% of the sample.

CDR1 and CDR2 were assigned from the germline V gene (reference sequence) as MNHEY and SMNVEV. V loses 0 bases at its end and J loses 9 bases; junction bases beyond the gene matches: 4. Measured from the cysteine to the phenylalanine, the CDR3 is 15 residues long. Solely the CDR3 DNA is kept, with 45 bases framed from the first base. CD8 naive samples were obtained by positive selection for CCR7 among CD45RO-negative cells, yielding a CD45RA+CCR7+ population from which TemRA cells were excluded. Healthy HIV-negative adults with no recently reported acute infections or vaccinations were included as donors. Every donor was a Caucasian adult residing in Nashville, Tennessee, USA. Blood was collected by leukapheresis, and PBMCs were isolated by Ficoll-Histopaque density gradient centrifugation and then cryopreserved in liquid nitrogen vapor phase. Analytical flow cytometry was used to check the purity and quantity of each magnetically sorted T cell population. From each sorted fraction, genomic DNA was isolated and quantified by UV absorbance on a Nanodrop 2000c.

The sample is drawn from a study of shared clonotypes between healthy human individuals (dated by TCRdb to about 2020). Looking at the study overall: The cohort comprised a couple of women and a few men aged 18 to 49 years. Libraries were prepared and TCR repertoires were sequenced by different laboratories using diverse techniques, in order to increase sequencing depth and limit assay-specific biases. To estimate repertoire size and how much clonotype sharing occurs between individuals, the study deeply sequenced the blood TCR repertoires of several healthy adults. For each donor, CD4 naive and CD4 memory were each run on three plates, CD8 naive on two plates, and CD8 memory on one plate. Between about 0.94 and 8.9 billion PBMCs per donor were obtained by leukapheresis. The investigation overall reported the following: Based on pairwise subsampling, the degree of clonotype sharing among donors was expected to be affected by sequencing depth. Naive subsets generally had larger estimated clonotype richness than memory subsets did. Because the study included a small number of donors, the genetic and exposure-history diversity represented was limited. Clonotypes shared by all four sorted-subset donors showed higher generation probabilities than non-shared clonotypes. Rarefaction of sorted-subset datasets indicated incomplete sequencing despite the large sequencing depth. Sampling was limited to blood, and TCR repertoires in tissue likely differ from TCR repertoires in blood. When a handful of donors were compared, the shared fraction of clonotypes was about 5.2% for naive CD4, 3% to 4% for naive CD8, roughly 2.3% for memory CD4, and less than 0.45% for memory CD8.

Rearrangement joined TRBV27 to TRBJ2-1; 11 nucleotides in the junction match TRBD2. The TCR sequence derives from a woman aged 25 to 39 in good health. The sequencing sample was made of naive CD8+ T cells sorted from blood. The sample's cell subset or site label, decoded: CD45RA+CCR7+. The CDR3 region has the sequence CASSLSPGLAAEQFF. The DNA sequence follows: TGTGCCAGCAGTTTATCCCCGGGACTAGCGGCTGAGCAGTTCTTC.